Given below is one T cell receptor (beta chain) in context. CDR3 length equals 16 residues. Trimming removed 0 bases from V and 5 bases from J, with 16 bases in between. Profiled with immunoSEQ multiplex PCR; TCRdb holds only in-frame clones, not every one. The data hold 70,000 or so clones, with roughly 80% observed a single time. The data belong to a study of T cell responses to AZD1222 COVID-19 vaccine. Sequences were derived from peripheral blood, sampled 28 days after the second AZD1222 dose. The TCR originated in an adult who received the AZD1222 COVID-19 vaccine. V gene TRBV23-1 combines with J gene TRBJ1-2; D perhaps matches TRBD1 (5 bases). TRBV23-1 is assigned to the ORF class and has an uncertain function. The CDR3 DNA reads TGCGCCAGCAGTCAATCGATATCGGGGGTTATGTATGGCTACACCTTC. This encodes CASSQSISGVMYGYTF.